Listed here are 15 T cell receptor beta chains from one sample, sequenced in a study of early T cells in non-severe SARS-CoV-2 infection. TCRdb itself ran the 5' RACE reads through MiXCR, one entry per CDR3 protein. The sample has roughly 70,000 distinct CDR3 sequences; roughly an eighth are singletons. The sequenced material came from whole blood. These receptors originate from an adult who was a healthcare worker with PCR-confirmed SARS-CoV-2 infection or an uninfected control (not recorded which).

The chain combines TRBV7-8 with TRBJ1-5, with 7 nucleotides matching TRBD1. CDR1 and CDR2 from the germline V gene are SGHVS and FQNEAQ. Unmatched junction bases numbered 2, after V lost 2 bases and J lost 4 bases. This CDR3 comprises 14 residues. In DNA, the CDR3 is TGTGCCAGCAGCTTAAGGGACAGAAATCAGCCCCAGCATTTT. It translates to CASSLRDRNQPQHF. Using reference TRBV7-8 and TRBJ1-5 for the parts outside the CDR3, the full variable domain is GAGVSQSPRYKVAKRGQDVALRCDPISGHVSLFWYQQALGQGPEFLTYFQNEAQLDKSGLPSDRFFAERPEGSVSTLKIQRTQQEDSAVYLCASSLRDRNQPQHFGDGTRLSIL.

This clonotype was seen many times. The chain employs TRBV19 and TRBJ2-3, with TRBD2 matching over 8 bases. The CDR3 extends over 17 amino acids. V shed 6 bases and J 0 bases; nucleotides not matched to a gene: 11. CDR1 and CDR2 from the germline V gene are LNHDA and SQIVND (reference sequence). CDR3 sequence reads: CASRAVLAGLSTDTQYF. The DNA for the CDR3 is TGTGCCAGTAGAGCCGTCCTAGCGGGCCTCAGCACAGATACGCAGTATTTT.

Ten or more counts support this clonotype. The chain carries TRBV6-1 and TRBJ1-2; the D is unclear. The CDR3 runs to 11 residues. Germline V gene data show CDR1 as MNHNS and CDR2 as SASEGT. Trimming left V 4 bases short and J 4 bases short, with 4 bases between. The CDR3, as DNA: TGTGCCAGCAGTGCTTCCTATGGCTACACCTTC. Translated, it gives CASSASYGYTF.

This clonotype was detected many times. The chain combines TRBV28 with TRBJ1-1, with 9 bases matching TRBD1. J was trimmed by 4 bases and V by 6 bases; bases with no gene match: 9. The CDR3 contains 15 residues. Per the germline V gene, CDR1 is MDHEN and CDR2 is SYDVKM. CDR3 amino acids: CASSLVGTGFTEAFF. DNA for the CDR3: TGTGCCAGCAGCCTGGTTGGGACAGGGTTCACTGAAGCTTTCTTT.

This clonotype was counted only a few times. This rearrangement joins TRBV29-1 to TRBJ2-7; tentative D call: TRBD2 (6 bases). From germline, CDR1 is SQVTM and CDR2 ANQGSEA. V was clipped by 3 bases and J by 2 bases, with 8 bases between them. The CDR3 contains 12 residues. For the CDR3, the DNA is TGCAGCGTTGACGGGGGTGCCTACGAGCAGTACTTC. This translates into CSVDGGAYEQYF.

In its sample, this clonotype was seen a few times. This rearrangement joins TRBV28 to TRBJ2-4; D perhaps matches TRBD1 (5 bases). Trimming took off 1 base at V and 10 bases at J, with 14 bases between the two ends. This CDR3 has 14 residues. The V gene's germline CDR1 is MDHEN and CDR2 SYDVKM. The CDR3 region is CASSLFQVSGIQYF. The CDR3 DNA reads as TGTGCCAGCAGTTTATTCCAGGTCTCAGGGATTCAGTACTTC.

The chain carries TRBV5-4 and TRBJ1-6; 12 nucleotides align to TRBD1. Germline V gives CDR1 SGHNT, CDR2 YYREEE (reference sequence). Germline trimming cut 4 bases from V and 13 bases from J; bases unmatched to any gene: 6. This CDR3 is built from 14 residues. CDR3 protein: CASSPGQGARPLHF. CDR3 nucleotides: TGTGCCAGCAGCCCGGGACAGGGGGCGAGGCCCCTCCACTTT.

This clonotype was detected ten times or more. The chain links TRBV23-1 to TRBJ2-5; no firm D call. TRBV23-1 is flagged as an ORF with uncertain function. V dropped 6 bases and J dropped 5 bases, with 10 bases sitting between them. This CDR3 region has 12 residues. The CDR3 bases are TGCGCCAGCAGCCCGAAGGTGGAGACCCAGTACTTC. This encodes CASSPKVETQYF.

This clonotype was seen ten or more times. The chain recombines TRBV28 with TRBJ2-5; no clear D gene. CDR1 is MDHEN and CDR2 is SYDVKM in the germline V gene. Trimming took 5 bases from V and 5 from J, leaving 6 bases between them. The CDR3 covers 11 residues. This CDR3 is CASSVRETQYF. The CDR3 DNA follows: TGTGCCAGCAGTGTACGGGAGACCCAGTACTTC.

This clonotype was counted many times. This rearrangement joins TRBV6-5 to TRBJ2-1, with 11 bases that match TRBD2. There are 17 residues in the CDR3. Losses at the gene ends were 7 bases for V and 4 bases for J; bases not matched to a gene: 12. Germline V gene lookup returns CDR1 MNHEY and CDR2 SVGAGI. CDR3 sequence (DNA): TGTGCCAGCAACCCCTCGACTAGCGGGATTTCTTACAATGAGCAGTTCTTC. Translated, it gives CASNPSTSGISYNEQFF.

This chain links TRBV28 with TRBJ1-1; D is perhaps TRBD1 (5 bases). Germline CDR1 MDHEN, CDR2 SYDVKM. CDR3 length: 13 residues. The V and J ends lost 2 bases and 4 bases respectively, with 8 bases between them. The CDR3 nucleotides read TGTGCCAGCAGTTTACTCCAGGGCACTGAAGCTTTCTTT. It specifies CASSLLQGTEAFF. Supplemented by reference TRBV28 and TRBJ1-1, the full variable domain reads DVKVTQSSRYLVKRTGEKVFLECVQDMDHENMFWYRQDPGLGLRLIYFSYDVKMKEKGDIPEGYSVSREKKERFSLILESASTNQTSMYLCASSLLQGTEAFFGQGTRLTVV.

Many counts were recorded for this clonotype. This rearrangement joins TRBV19 to TRBJ1-6; D is possibly TRBD1 (5 bases). Per the germline V gene, CDR1 is LNHDA and CDR2 is SQIVND (reference sequence). This CDR3 has 13 residues. V lost 8 bases and J lost 0, with 5 bases in between. The CDR3 sequence is CASGASYNSPLHF. The CDR3 region has the DNA TGTGCCAGTGGGGCCTCCTATAATTCACCCCTCCACTTT. Combining the CDR3 with reference TRBV19 and TRBJ1-6 gives the whole variable domain DGGITQSPKYLFRKEGQNVTLSCEQNLNHDAMYWYRQDPGQGLRLIYYSQIVNDFQKGDIAEGYSVSREKKESFPLTVTSAQKNPTAFYLCASGASYNSPLHFGNGTRLTVT.

This rearrangement joins TRBV20-1 to TRBJ2-7, with D possibly being TRBD1 (6 bases). This CDR3 region has 13 residues. Germline V CDR1 and CDR2: DFQATT, SNEGSKA (reference sequence). Trimming cost V 5 bases and J 6 bases, with 17 bases left between them. The CDR3 is CSAAPGTLREQYF. The CDR3 nucleotides read TGCAGTGCTGCACCCGGGACACTCCGCGAGCAGTACTTC.

This clonotype was recorded many times. The chain joins TRBV18 to TRBJ1-6; 9 bases agree with TRBD1. CDR3 length: 16 amino acids. Germline lookup yields CDR1 KGHSH and CDR2 LQKENI. With V trimmed by 8 bases and J by 0 bases, 5 bases remained unmatched. CDR3 in amino acids: CASGTGPSSYNSPLHF. The CDR3 DNA reads as TGTGCCAGCGGGACAGGGCCCAGCTCCTATAATTCACCCCTCCACTTT. Full variable domain (rest looked up from reference TRBV18 and TRBJ1-6): NAGVMQNPRHLVRRRGQEARLRCSPMKGHSHVYWYRQLPEEGLKFMVYLQKENIIDESGMPKERFSAEFPKEGPSILRIQQVVRGDSAAYFCASGTGPSSYNSPLHFGNGTRLTVT.

This clonotype was seen many times. This sequence joins TRBV5-1 and TRBJ1-2; D uncertain. The germline V and J ends were trimmed by 0 bases and 7 bases, with 7 bases remaining between them. CDR1 and CDR2 (germline): SGHRS, YFSETQ. CDR3 size: 12 residues. The CDR3 reads CASSLGSGGYTF. DNA of the CDR3: TGCGCCAGCAGCTTGGGAAGTGGTGGCTACACCTTC. The entire variable domain, with the rest obtained from reference TRBV5-1 and TRBJ1-2, is as follows: KAGVTQTPRYLIKTRGQQVTLSCSPISGHRSVSWYQQTPGQGLQFLFEYFSETQRNKGNFPGRFSGRQFSNSRSEMNVSTLELGDSALYLCASSLGSGGYTFGSGTRLTVV.